This T cell receptor (beta chain) stems from a study of regulatory T cells in long-lasting Graves disease. Study-level findings and limits: Persistent Graves' patients showed a TCR diversity that was lower than that of newly diagnosed ones.

Time point: newly diagnosed GD, antithyroid drugs for less than 3 months. Extracted PBMC RNA gave rise to the TCR library. For TCR beta, libraries came from iRepertoire HTBI primers and Arm-PCR of CDR3 regions. TCRdb called the multiplex PCR reads again in MiXCR, with one record for every CDR3 protein. The sample holds under 700,000 distinct CDR3 sequences, 15% to 20% seen once. On this clonotype itself: What it binds is not known.

Separately, the same data were catalogued under a study of T cells in Graves' hyperthyroidism and ophthalmopathy. That source adds: With a duration under 2 months, the hyperthyroidism was newly diagnosed in patients aged 18 to 65. In making diagnoses, clinical symptoms, serum thyroxine and TRAb, thyroid ultrasound and orbital computed tomography were all used. The study used the HTBI primer set for a first-round RT-PCR of the TCR CDR3.

This specimen consisted of peripheral blood mononuclear cells (PBMCs), obtained at new diagnosis, from a patient treated with antithyroid drugs. The sequence derives from a woman aged 35-65 years with Graves disease.

Written as DNA, the CDR3 is TGTGCCAGCAGCCAAGACTCCCTAAGGACATACTCTATCTACGAGCAGTACTTC. This codes for CASSQDSLRTYSIYEQYF. This chain connects TRBV4-2 to TRBJ2-7, with D possibly matching TRBD1 (5 bases). The CDR3 runs to 18 residues. Trimming cost V 0 bases and J 3 bases, with 21 bases left between them. From germline, CDR1 is LGHNA and CDR2 YNFKEQ.